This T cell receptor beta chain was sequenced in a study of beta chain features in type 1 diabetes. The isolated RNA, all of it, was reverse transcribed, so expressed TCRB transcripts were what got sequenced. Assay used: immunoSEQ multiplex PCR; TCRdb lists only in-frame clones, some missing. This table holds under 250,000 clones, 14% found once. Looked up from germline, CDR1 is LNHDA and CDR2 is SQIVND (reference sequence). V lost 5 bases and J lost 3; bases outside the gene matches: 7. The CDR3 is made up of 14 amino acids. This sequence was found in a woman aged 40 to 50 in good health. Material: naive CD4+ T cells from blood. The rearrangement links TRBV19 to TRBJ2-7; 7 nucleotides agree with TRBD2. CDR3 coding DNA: TGTGCCAGTAGTCTGACACCGGGGGGCTACGAGCAGTACTTC. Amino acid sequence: CASSLTPGGYEQYF. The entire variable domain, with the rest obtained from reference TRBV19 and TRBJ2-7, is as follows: DGGITQSPKYLFRKEGQNVTLSCEQNLNHDAMYWYRQDPGQGLRLIYYSQIVNDFQKGDIAEGYSVSREKKESFPLTVTSAQKNPTAFYLCASSLTPGGYEQYFGPGTRLTVT.